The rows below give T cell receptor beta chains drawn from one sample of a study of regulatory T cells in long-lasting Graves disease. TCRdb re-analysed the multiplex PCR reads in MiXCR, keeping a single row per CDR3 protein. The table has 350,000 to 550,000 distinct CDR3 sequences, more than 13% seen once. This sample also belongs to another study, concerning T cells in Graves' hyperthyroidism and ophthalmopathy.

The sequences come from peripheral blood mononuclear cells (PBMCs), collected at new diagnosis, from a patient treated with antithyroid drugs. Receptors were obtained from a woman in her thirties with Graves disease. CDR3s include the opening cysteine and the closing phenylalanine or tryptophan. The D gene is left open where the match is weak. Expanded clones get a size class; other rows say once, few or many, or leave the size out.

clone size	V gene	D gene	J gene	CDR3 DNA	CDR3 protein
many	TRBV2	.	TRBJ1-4	TGTGCCAGCAGTGATTATAGAGGGGGTGGCGAAAAACTGTTTTTT	CASSDYRGGGEKLFF
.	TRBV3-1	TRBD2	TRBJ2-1	TGTGCCAGCAGCCAAAGAAGCGGGAGTGGCCATGAGCAGTTCTTC	CASSQRSGSGHEQFF
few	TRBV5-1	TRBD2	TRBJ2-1	TGCGCCAGCAGAAGAGGGACTAGCGGGGACAATGAGCAGTTCTTC	CASRRGTSGDNEQFF
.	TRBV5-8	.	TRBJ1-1	TGTGCCAGCAGCTTGGGTGACGGACCTCGTAGCACTGAAGCTTTCTTT	CASSLGDGPRSTEAFF
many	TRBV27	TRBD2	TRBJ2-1	TGTGCCAGCAGTACCCTCTCGGGACTAGCGTTTGAGCAGTTCTTC	CASSTLSGLAFEQFF
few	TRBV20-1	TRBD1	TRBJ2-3	TGCAGTGCTCGCCGGGACAGAGGGACAGGTACGCAGTATTTT	CSARRDRGTGTQYF
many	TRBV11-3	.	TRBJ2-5	TGTGCCAGCAGCTTTTACGGGACCGCTACCCAAGAGACCCAGTACTTC	CASSFYGTATQETQYF
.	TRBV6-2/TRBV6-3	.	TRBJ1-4	TGTGCCAGCAGTTCGGGGGGGATAACTAATGAAAAACTGTTTTTT	CASSSGGITNEKLFF
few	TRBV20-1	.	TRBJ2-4	TGCAGTGCTAGTCTAGCGAGGGAAAACATTCAGTACTTC	CSASLARENIQYF
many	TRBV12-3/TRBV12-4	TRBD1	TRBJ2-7	TGTGCCAGCAGTCTACAGGGGGTCGAGCAGTACTTC	CASSLQGVEQYF
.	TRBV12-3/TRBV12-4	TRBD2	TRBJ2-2	TGTGCCAGCAGTTTACCTAGCGGGACTATCACCGGGGAGCTGTTTTTT	CASSLPSGTITGELFF
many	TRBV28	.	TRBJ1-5	TGTGCCAGCAGTTTATTAGGGGCCGCGGGAAGCAATCAGCCCCAGCATTTT	CASSLLGAAGSNQPQHF
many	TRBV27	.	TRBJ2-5	TGTGCCAGCGGAAGTCCTGGCTTTGGACAGCAAGAGACCCAGTACTTC	CASGSPGFGQQETQYF
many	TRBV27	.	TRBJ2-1	TGTGCCAGCACTCCCCCCGGGACACGGCACAATGAGCAGTTCTTC	CASTPPGTRHNEQFF
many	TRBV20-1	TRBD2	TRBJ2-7	TGCAGTGCTAGGTCTGGACTAAGCGGGAGGGCAGGGAACGAGCAGTACTTC	CSARSGLSGRAGNEQYF
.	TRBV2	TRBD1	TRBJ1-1	TGTGCCAGCAAGGGGACAGCAGAAGCTTTCTTT	CASKGTAEAFF
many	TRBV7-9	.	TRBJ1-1	TGTGCCAGCAGCCCCGGGAGGGGGATGAACACTGAAGCTTTCTTT	CASSPGRGMNTEAFF
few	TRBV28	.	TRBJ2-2	TGTGCCGGCCAAGGACTCACCGGGGAGCTGTTTTTT	CAGQGLTGELFF
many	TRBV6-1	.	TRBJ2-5	TGTGCCAGCAGTCCACAGTACCAAGAGACCCAGTACTTC	CASSPQYQETQYF
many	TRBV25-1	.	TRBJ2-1	TGTGCCAGCAGTGAACAGACTAGTAGATTCGGTAATGAGCAGTTCTTC	CASSEQTSRFGNEQFF